This T cell receptor beta chain was observed in a study of blood T cell repertoires in COVID-19. About the study: Donors in the United States, Italy and Spain gave samples during acute or convalescent COVID-19.

The germline V gene has CDR1 SGHKS and CDR2 YYEKEE (reference sequence). The CDR3 contains 17 residues. V lost 3 bases and J lost 3; bases outside the gene matches: 10. TCRdb's table, derived via immunoSEQ multiplex PCR, lists solely in-frame clones and lacks some. The table has approximately 46,000 clones, roughly 89% seen once. The receptor was isolated from a man aged 45-60 years with active COVID-19. V gene TRBV5-5 combines with J gene TRBJ2-7, with TRBD2 matching over 12 bases. Material for sequencing was peripheral blood. For the CDR3, the DNA is TGTGCCAGCAGCTGGGGGCTAAGACTAGCGGGGGACTACGAGCAGTACTTC. Protein sequence: CASSWGLRLAGDYEQYF.